This entry is about one TCR beta chain. V was cut by 1 base and J by 8 bases, with 11 bases left in between. CDR3 length: 14 amino acids. The germline CDR1 and CDR2 sequences are LNHNV and YYDKDF (reference sequence). This sample is drawn from a study of T cell responses to AZD1222 COVID-19 vaccine. The data were produced by immunoSEQ multiplex PCR, yet TCRdb's version contains in-frame clones alone and is incomplete. In the table there are about 110,000 clones, 92% of which are singletons. Material: peripheral blood, obtained on day 0 of AZD1222 vaccination. The TCR comes from an adult in good health. The rearrangement links TRBV15 to TRBJ2-2; D might be TRBD1 (6 bases). This chain's CDR3 is CATSRAAGEGELFF. For the CDR3, the DNA is TGTGCCACCAGCAGAGCGGCAGGGGAAGGGGAGCTGTTTTTT. Full variable domain (outside the CDR3, taken from reference TRBV15 and TRBJ2-2): DAMVIQNPRYQVTQFGKPVTLSCSQTLNHNVMYWYQQKSSQAPKLLFHYYDKDFNNEADTPDNFQSRRPNTSFCFLDIRSPGLGDTAMYLCATSRAAGEGELFFGEGSRLTVL.